A single sample is the source of the 2 T cell receptor beta chains below, sequenced in a study of blood T cell repertoires in COVID-19. Clones were sequenced by immunoSEQ multiplex PCR, and TCRdb holds only the in-frame ones, with some missing. The repertoire has 650,000 to 800,000 clones, 85% to 90% of them found once; the top ten carry roughly 0.25%. Input material: peripheral blood. Receptors originate from a woman aged 18-29 years with acute or convalescent COVID-19.

V usage is TRBV6-1 and J usage is TRBJ2-7, with 9 bases identical to TRBD2. Unmatched junction bases numbered 5, after V lost 1 base and J lost 4 bases. Per germline, CDR1 MNHNS and CDR2 SASEGT. CDR3 length: 15 amino acids. CDR3 nucleotides: TGTGCCAGCAGTGAAGGGCTAGCGGGGAGGTACGAGCAGTACTTC. This translates into CASSEGLAGRYEQYF.

This sequence joins TRBV11-2 and TRBJ1-1; TRBD1 matches at 7 bases. The CDR3 totals 16 residues. J lost 0 bases, V lost 6 bases, and 10 bases had no gene match. Germline V gives CDR1 SGHAT, CDR2 FQNNGV. CDR3 DNA: TGTGCCAGCAGACCAACACAGGGGAGCGTGAACACTGAAGCTTTCTTT. Its translation is CASRPTQGSVNTEAFF.